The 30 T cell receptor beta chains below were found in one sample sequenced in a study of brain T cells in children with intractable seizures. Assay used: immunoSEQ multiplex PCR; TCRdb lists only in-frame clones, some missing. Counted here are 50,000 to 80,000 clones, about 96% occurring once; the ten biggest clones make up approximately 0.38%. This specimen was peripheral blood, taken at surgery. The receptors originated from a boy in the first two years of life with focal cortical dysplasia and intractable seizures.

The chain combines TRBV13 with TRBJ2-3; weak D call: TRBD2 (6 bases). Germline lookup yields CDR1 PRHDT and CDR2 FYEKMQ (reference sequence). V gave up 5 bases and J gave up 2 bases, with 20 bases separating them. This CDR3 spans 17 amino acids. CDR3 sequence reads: CASSPPASDLTTDTQYF. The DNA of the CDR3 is TGTGCCAGCAGCCCCCCAGCTAGCGACCTAACCACAGATACGCAGTATTTT.

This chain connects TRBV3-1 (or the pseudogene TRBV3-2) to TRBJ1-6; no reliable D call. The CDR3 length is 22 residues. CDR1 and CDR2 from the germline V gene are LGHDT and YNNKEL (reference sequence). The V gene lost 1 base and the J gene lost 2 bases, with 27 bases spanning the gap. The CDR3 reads CASSQVLFLVPTNLTYNSPLHF. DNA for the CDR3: TGTGCCAGCAGCCAAGTCCTGTTCCTCGTACCGACGAACCTTACCTATAATTCACCCCTCCACTTT.

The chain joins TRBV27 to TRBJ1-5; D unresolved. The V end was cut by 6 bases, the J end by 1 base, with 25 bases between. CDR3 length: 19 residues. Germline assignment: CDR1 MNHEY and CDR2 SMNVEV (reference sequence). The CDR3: CASRGQALSPIWSNQPQHF. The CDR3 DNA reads TGTGCCAGCAGGGGTCAGGCCCTCTCCCCTATATGGAGCAATCAGCCCCAGCATTTT.

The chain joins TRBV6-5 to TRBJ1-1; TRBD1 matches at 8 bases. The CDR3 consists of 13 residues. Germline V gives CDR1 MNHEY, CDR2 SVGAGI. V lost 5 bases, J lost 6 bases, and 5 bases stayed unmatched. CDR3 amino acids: CASSRDRSSEAFF. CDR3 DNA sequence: TGTGCCAGCAGTCGGGACAGGAGCTCTGAAGCTTTCTTT.

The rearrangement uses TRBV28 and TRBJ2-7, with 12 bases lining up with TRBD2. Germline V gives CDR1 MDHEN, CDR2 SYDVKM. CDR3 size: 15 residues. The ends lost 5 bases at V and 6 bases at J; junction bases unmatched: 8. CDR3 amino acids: CASSRTSGTALEQYF. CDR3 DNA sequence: TGTGCCAGCAGTCGGACTAGCGGGACGGCGCTCGAGCAGTACTTC. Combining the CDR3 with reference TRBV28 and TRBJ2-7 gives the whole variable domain DVKVTQSSRYLVKRTGEKVFLECVQDMDHENMFWYRQDPGLGLRLIYFSYDVKMKEKGDIPEGYSVSREKKERFSLILESASTNQTSMYLCASSRTSGTALEQYFGPGTRLTVT.

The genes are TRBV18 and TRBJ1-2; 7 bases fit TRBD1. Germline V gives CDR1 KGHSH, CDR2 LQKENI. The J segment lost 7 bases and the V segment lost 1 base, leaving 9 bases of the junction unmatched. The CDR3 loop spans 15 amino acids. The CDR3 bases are TGTGCCAGCTCACCACGGGTAACAGGGGACGGTGGCTACACCTTC. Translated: CASSPRVTGDGGYTF.

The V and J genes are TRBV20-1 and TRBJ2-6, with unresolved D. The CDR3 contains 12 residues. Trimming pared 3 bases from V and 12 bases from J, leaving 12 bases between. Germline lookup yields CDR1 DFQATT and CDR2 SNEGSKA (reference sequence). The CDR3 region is CSASETVGVLTF. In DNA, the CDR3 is TGCAGTGCTAGTGAAACAGTTGGCGTCCTGACTTTC.

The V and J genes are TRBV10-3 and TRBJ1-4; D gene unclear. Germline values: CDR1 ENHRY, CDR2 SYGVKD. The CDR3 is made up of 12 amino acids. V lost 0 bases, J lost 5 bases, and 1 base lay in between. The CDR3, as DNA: TGTGCCATCAGTGAGTCGAATGAAAAACTGTTTTTT. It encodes CAISESNEKLFF.

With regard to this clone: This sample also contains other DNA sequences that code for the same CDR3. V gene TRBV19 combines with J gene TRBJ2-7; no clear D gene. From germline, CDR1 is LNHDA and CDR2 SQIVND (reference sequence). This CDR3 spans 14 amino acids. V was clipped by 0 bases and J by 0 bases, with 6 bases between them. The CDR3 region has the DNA TGTGCCAGTAGTATAGACAGACCCTCCTACGAGCAGTACTTC. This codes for CASSIDRPSYEQYF.

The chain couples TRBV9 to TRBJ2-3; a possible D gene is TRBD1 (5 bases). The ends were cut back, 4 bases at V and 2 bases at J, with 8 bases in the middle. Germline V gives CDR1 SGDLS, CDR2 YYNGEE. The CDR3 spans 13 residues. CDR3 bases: TGTGCCAGCAGCCCAGGGCTCACAGATACGCAGTATTTT. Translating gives CASSPGLTDTQYF.

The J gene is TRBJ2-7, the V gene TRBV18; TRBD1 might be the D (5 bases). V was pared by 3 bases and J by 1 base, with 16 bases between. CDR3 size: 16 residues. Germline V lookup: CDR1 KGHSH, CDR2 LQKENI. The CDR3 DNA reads TGTGCCAGCTCACCCCAGGGAACGTTACTATCCTACGAGCAGTACTTC. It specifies CASSPQGTLLSYEQYF.

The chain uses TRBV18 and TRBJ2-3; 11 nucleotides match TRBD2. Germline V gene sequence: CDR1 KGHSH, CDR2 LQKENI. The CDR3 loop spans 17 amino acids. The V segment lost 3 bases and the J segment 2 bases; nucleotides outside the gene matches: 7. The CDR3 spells CASSPAGSGRATDTQYF. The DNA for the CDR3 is TGTGCCAGCTCACCCGCCGGTAGCGGGAGGGCCACAGATACGCAGTATTTT.

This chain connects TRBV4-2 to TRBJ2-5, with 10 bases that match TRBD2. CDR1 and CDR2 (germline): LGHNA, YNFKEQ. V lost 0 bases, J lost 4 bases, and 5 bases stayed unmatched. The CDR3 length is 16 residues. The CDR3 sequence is CASSQDPSGSLETQYF. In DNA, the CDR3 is TGTGCCAGCAGCCAAGATCCTAGCGGGAGTTTAGAGACCCAGTACTTC.

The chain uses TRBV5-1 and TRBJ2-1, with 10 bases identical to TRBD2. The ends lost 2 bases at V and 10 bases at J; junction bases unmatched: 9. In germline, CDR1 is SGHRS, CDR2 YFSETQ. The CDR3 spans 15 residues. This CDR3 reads CASSLLPGTSAEQFF. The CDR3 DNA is TGCGCCAGCAGCTTACTTCCCGGGACTAGCGCCGAGCAGTTCTTC.

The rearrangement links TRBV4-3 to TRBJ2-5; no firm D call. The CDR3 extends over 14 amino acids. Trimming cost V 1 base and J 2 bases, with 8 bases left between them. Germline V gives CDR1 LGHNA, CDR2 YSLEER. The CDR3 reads CASSQVLTQETQYF. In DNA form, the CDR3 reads TGCGCCAGCAGCCAAGTGCTCACACAAGAGACCCAGTACTTC.

The CDR3 DNA is TGCGCCAGCAGCTTTTTGAGCGGGGGCGGGAAAGAGACCCAGTACTTC. Translating gives CASSFLSGGGKETQYF. This chain links TRBV5-1 with TRBJ2-5, with 8 positions matching TRBD2. The CDR3 has 16 amino acids. Trimming cost V 2 bases and J 3 bases; bases outside gene matches: 9. The germline gives CDR1 SGHRS, CDR2 YFSETQ.

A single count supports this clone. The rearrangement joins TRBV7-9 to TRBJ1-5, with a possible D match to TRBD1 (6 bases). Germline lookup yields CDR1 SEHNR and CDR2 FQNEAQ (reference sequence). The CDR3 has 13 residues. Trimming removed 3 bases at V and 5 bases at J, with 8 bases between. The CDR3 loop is CASSFEGDQPQHF. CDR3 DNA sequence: TGTGCCAGCAGCTTTGAGGGGGATCAGCCCCAGCATTTT.

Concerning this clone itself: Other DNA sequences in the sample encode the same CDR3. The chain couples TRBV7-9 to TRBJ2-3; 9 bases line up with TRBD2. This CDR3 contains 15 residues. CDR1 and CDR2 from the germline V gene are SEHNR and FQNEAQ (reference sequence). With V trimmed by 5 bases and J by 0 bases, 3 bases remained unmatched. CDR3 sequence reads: CASSLLAGSTDTQYF. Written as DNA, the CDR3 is TGTGCCAGCAGCCTACTAGCGGGTAGCACAGATACGCAGTATTTT.

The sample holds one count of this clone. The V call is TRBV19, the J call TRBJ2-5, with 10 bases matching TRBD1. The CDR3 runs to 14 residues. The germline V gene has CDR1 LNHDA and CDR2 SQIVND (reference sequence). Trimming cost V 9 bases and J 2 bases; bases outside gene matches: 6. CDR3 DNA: TGTGCCAGCAGCCGGGACAGGGGTCAAGAGACCCAGTACTTC. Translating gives CASSRDRGQETQYF.

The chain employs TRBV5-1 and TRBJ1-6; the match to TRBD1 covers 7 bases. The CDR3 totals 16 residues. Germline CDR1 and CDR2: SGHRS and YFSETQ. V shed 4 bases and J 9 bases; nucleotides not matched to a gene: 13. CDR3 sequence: CASSTAGGLNVSPLHF. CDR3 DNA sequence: TGCGCCAGCAGCACCGCAGGGGGGCTCAACGTTTCACCCCTCCACTTT.

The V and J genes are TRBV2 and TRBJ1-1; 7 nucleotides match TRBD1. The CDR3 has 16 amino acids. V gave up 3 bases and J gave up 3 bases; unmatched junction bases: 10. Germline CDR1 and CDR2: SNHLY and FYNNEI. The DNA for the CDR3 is TGTGCCAGCAGTGATAGTTTTGGGACAGCCGACACTGAAGCTTTCTTT. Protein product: CASSDSFGTADTEAFF.

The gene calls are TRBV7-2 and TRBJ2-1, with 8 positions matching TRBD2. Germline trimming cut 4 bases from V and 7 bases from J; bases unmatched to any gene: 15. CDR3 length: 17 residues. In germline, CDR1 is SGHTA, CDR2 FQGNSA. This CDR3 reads CASSWPPGTRFENEQFF. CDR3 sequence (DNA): TGTGCCAGCAGCTGGCCGCCCGGGACTAGGTTCGAGAATGAGCAGTTCTTC.

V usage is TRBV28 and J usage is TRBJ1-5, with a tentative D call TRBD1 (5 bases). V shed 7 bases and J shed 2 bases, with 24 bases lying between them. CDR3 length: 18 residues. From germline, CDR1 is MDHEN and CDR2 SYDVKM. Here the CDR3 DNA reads TGTGCCAGCATTAACGCCGGCCAGGGTGGGGGTGGCAATCAGCCCCAGCATTTT. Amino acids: CASINAGQGGGGNQPQHF.

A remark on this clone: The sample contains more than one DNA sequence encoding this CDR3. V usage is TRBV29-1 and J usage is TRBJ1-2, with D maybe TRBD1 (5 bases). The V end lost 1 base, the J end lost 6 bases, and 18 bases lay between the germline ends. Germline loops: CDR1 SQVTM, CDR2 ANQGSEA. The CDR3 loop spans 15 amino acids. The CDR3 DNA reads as TGCAGCGTTGAAGGTGGTGTGGAGGGGAGCGATGGCTACACCTTC. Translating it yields CSVEGGVEGSDGYTF.

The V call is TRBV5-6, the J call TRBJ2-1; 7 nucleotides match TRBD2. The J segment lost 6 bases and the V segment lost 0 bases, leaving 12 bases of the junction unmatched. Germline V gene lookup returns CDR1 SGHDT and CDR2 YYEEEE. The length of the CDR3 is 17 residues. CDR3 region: CASSLGIGLAVFNEQFF. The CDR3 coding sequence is TGTGCCAGCAGCTTGGGAATTGGCCTAGCGGTCTTCAATGAGCAGTTCTTC.

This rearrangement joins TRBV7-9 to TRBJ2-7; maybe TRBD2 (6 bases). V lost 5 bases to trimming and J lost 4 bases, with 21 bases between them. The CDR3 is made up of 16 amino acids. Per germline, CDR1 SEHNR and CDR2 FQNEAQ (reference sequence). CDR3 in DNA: TGTGCCAGCAGCCCCCCAGAGGGGAGGAACCAATACGAGCAGTACTTC. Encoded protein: CASSPPEGRNQYEQYF.

CDR3 DNA sequence: TGTGCCAGCAGCTCGTCGACAGGGTCTAGGCTACCTCCCTACGAGCAGTACTTC. Its translation is CASSSSTGSRLPPYEQYF. V gene TRBV7-9 combines with J gene TRBJ2-7; 7 bases match TRBD1. The CDR3 extends over 18 amino acids. V shed 4 bases and J 2 bases; nucleotides not matched to a gene: 17. CDR1 is SEHNR and CDR2 is FQNEAQ in the germline V gene (reference sequence).

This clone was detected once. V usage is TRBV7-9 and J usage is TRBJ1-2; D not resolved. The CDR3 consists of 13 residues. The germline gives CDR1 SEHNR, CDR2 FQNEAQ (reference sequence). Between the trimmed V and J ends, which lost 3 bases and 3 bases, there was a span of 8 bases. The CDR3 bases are TGTGCCAGCAGCTTTTTCGGTGACTATGGCTACACCTTC. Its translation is CASSFFGDYGYTF. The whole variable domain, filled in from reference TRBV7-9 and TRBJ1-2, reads DTGVSQNPRHKITKRGQNVTFRCDPISEHNRLYWYRQTLGQGPEFLTYFQNEAQLEKSRLLSDRFSAERPKGSFSTLEIQRTEQGDSAMYLCASSFFGDYGYTFGSGTRLTVV.

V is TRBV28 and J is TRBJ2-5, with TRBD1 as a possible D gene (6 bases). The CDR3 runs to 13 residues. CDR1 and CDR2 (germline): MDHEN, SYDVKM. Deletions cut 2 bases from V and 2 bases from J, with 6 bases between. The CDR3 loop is CASSLGQQETQYF. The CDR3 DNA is TGTGCCAGCAGTTTAGGACAGCAAGAGACCCAGTACTTC.

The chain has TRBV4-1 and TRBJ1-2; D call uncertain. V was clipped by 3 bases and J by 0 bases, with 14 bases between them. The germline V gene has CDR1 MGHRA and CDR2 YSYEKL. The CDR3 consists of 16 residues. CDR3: CASSHPLEGPNYGYTF. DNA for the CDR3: TGCGCCAGCAGCCACCCCCTGGAGGGCCCTAACTATGGCTACACCTTC.